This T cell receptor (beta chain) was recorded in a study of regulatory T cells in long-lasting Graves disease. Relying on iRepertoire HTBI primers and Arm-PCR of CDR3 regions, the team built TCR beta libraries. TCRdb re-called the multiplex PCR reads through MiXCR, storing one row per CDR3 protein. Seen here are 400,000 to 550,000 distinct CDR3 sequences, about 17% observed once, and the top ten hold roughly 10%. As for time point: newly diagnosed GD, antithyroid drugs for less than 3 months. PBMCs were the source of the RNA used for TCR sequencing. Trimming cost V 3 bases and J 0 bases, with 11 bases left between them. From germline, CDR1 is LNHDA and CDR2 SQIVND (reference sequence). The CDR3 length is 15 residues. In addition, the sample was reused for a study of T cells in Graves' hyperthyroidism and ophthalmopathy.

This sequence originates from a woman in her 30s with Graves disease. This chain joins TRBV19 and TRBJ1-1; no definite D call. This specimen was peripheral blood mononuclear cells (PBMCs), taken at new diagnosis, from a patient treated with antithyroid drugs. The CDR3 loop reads CASSMARAMNTEAFF. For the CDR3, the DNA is TGTGCCAGTAGTATGGCTCGGGCAATGAACACTGAAGCTTTCTTT.